This entry describes one TCR beta chain. Its target is unknown. The PCR contained 60 Vbeta and 13 Jbeta primers. Using immunoSEQ multiplex PCR, the repertoire was profiled, and TCRdb retains in-frame clones only, with some absent. The profile covers around 300,000 clones, with approximately 70% appearing a single time and around 2% taken by the ten largest. V was trimmed by 0 bases and J by 11 bases, leaving 9 bases between them. CDR1 is KGHSH and CDR2 is LQKENI in the germline V gene. CDR3 length equals 12 residues. This sample is part of a study of cytomegalovirus exposure and HLA in healthy donors. Study-wide results and caveats: Analysis was carried out at a later point, and it linked a missense DCLRE1C variant to TCR beta V- and J-gene trimming.

The sequenced sample consisted of PBMCs. The chain uses TRBV18 and TRBJ2-3; D unresolved. The receptor was isolated from a female donor in good health and CMV-seronegative. CDR3 region: CASSPPQEKQYF. The CDR3 DNA reads TGTGCCAGCTCACCACCACAAGAAAAGCAGTATTTT. The full variable domain, completed using reference TRBV18 and TRBJ2-3, is NAGVMQNPRHLVRRRGQEARLRCSPMKGHSHVYWYRQLPEEGLKFMVYLQKENIIDESGMPKERFSAEFPKEGPSILRIQQVVRGDSAAYFCASSPPQEKQYFGPGTRLTVL.